A selection of T cell receptor beta chains follows, all from one sample in a study of Graves' ophthalmopathy and Graves' hyperthyroidism. MiXCR, applied by TCRdb to the multiplex PCR reads, yields one record per CDR3 protein. The data contain 600,000 to 650,000 distinct CDR3 sequences, over 20% of them seen just once; the ten biggest clones take up about 6.6%. The material sequenced was peripheral blood. These receptors were collected from a woman aged 18-30 years with stable Graves' hyperthyroidism. Some clones in this sample may be carry-over from other donors' samples. Each CDR3 is given with its conserved first and last residue. The D gene is left open where the match is weak. Size is stated for part of the rows, as once, few or many counts, or as a class when the clone is expanded.

J: TRBJ1-2; size: many; V: TRBV29-1; D: .; DNA: TGCAGCGTGTTGGGGGACATTTTCGCAGCAAGCTATGGCTACACCTTC; CDR3: CSVLGDIFAASYGYTF
J: TRBJ2-7; size: .; V: TRBV12-3/TRBV12-4; D: .; DNA: TGTGCCAGCAGACACCGGGGGTACGGCTACGAGCAGTACTTC; CDR3: CASRHRGYGYEQYF
J: TRBJ2-7; size: many; V: TRBV7-9; D: .; DNA: TGTGCCAGCAGCTTTCTTACAGGGTACCACGAGCAGTACTTC; CDR3: CASSFLTGYHEQYF
J: TRBJ2-7; size: many; V: TRBV7-2; D: .; DNA: TGTGCCAGCAGCTTAGGAGCGCCCCTCTACGAGCAGTACTTC; CDR3: CASSLGAPLYEQYF
J: TRBJ2-7; size: few; V: TRBV6-2/TRBV6-3; D: TRBD2; DNA: TGTGCCAGCAGGGGAGCGGGAACTTACGGTGAGCAGTACTTC; CDR3: CASRGAGTYGEQYF
J: TRBJ2-7; size: many; V: TRBV12-3/TRBV12-4; D: .; DNA: TGTGCCAGCAGCACCTACTACGAGCAGTACTTC; CDR3: CASSTYYEQYF
J: TRBJ2-2; size: .; V: TRBV27; D: .; DNA: TGTGCCAGCAGTTTATCTATTCGCGGGGGCGCAGACCACGGGGAGCTGTTTTTT; CDR3: CASSLSIRGGADHGELFF
J: TRBJ1-2; size: .; V: TRBV30; D: .; DNA: TGTGCCTGGGGAACTGAGGACGGTAATAACTATGGCTACACCTTC; CDR3: CAWGTEDGNNYGYTF
J: TRBJ2-7; size: .; V: TRBV6-2/TRBV6-3; D: TRBD2; DNA: TGTGCCAGCAAACATGGTTTGGCTAGCGGAGCATACGAGCAGTACTTC; CDR3: CASKHGLASGAYEQYF
J: TRBJ2-5; size: many; V: TRBV10-3; D: TRBD2; DNA: TGTGCCATCAGTAAAGGGACTAGCGGGAGCGGGGAGACCCAGTACTTC; CDR3: CAISKGTSGSGETQYF
J: TRBJ1-2; size: many; V: TRBV7-2; D: .; DNA: TGTGCCAGCAGCTTAGGGTTCAGGGACTATGGCTACACCTTC; CDR3: CASSLGFRDYGYTF
J: TRBJ1-2; size: many; V: TRBV7-3; D: TRBD1; DNA: TGTGCCAGCAGCCCAGGGACAGGGAGAATTGATGGCTACACCTTC; CDR3: CASSPGTGRIDGYTF
J: TRBJ2-7; size: many; V: TRBV2; D: .; DNA: TGTGCCAGCGGAGCCCTTCGGGAGAACGAGCAGTACTTC; CDR3: CASGALRENEQYF
J: TRBJ2-6; size: few; V: TRBV4-1; D: .; DNA: TGCGCCAGCCGATCACTTTGGGCCGCTGGGGCCAACGTCCTGACTTTC; CDR3: CASRSLWAAGANVLTF
J: TRBJ2-7; size: .; V: TRBV7-2; D: TRBD1; DNA: TGTGCCAGCAGCAACAACAGGGGTTACGAGCAGTACTTC; CDR3: CASSNNRGYEQYF
J: TRBJ1-1; size: .; V: TRBV12-3/TRBV12-4; D: TRBD1; DNA: TGTGCCAGCAGCTCCTCGACAGGGTATGCTTTCTTT; CDR3: CASSSSTGYAFF
J: TRBJ2-7; size: .; V: TRBV12-3/TRBV12-4; D: TRBD1; DNA: TGTGCCAGCAGTTACACCCCACGACAGGGTGGACCCTACGAGCAGTACTTC; CDR3: CASSYTPRQGGPYEQYF
J: TRBJ2-7; size: .; V: TRBV29-1; D: TRBD1; DNA: TGCAGCGTTGTAACCGGGACAGAGGCCTACGAGCAGTACTTC; CDR3: CSVVTGTEAYEQYF
J: TRBJ2-7; size: .; V: TRBV20-1; D: TRBD2; DNA: TGCAGTGCTACAGGAGGGACTAGCGACTCCTACGAGCAGTACTTC; CDR3: CSATGGTSDSYEQYF
J: TRBJ1-2; size: many; V: TRBV5-1; D: .; DNA: TGCGCCAGCAGCTTGAGACTAGAGGATGGCTACACCTTC; CDR3: CASSLRLEDGYTF
J: TRBJ2-5; size: .; V: TRBV6-5; D: TRBD1; DNA: TGTGCCAGCAGGACAGGGCGGCATCAGACCCAGTACTTC; CDR3: CASRTGRHQTQYF
J: TRBJ2-7; size: many; V: TRBV20-1; D: TRBD2; DNA: TGCAGTGCGGGAGGGGTAACCCACTCCTACGAGCAGTACTTC; CDR3: CSAGGVTHSYEQYF
J: TRBJ1-1; size: many; V: TRBV5-1; D: TRBD1; DNA: TGCGCCAGCAGCTTGGGACAGGGGCCCGGAGGGGCTTTCTTT; CDR3: CASSLGQGPGGAFF
J: TRBJ2-7; size: many; V: TRBV20-1; D: .; DNA: TGCAGTGCCGGGGGACGCGGATACGAGCAGTACTTC; CDR3: CSAGGRGYEQYF
J: TRBJ2-2; size: .; V: TRBV14; D: .; DNA: TGTGCCAGCAGCCAAGAGAAGACCGGGGAGCTGTTTTTT; CDR3: CASSQEKTGELFF
J: TRBJ1-5; size: many; V: TRBV20-1; D: .; DNA: TGCAGTGCTAGAGATATAAGCTATCAGCCCCAGCATTTT; CDR3: CSARDISYQPQHF
J: TRBJ2-7; size: many; V: TRBV10-2; D: TRBD2; DNA: TGCGCCAGCAGTGAGTCGTTACTAGCGGGGGGGTTTACCGGCTCCTACGAGCAGTACTTC; CDR3: CASSESLLAGGFTGSYEQYF
J: TRBJ1-5; size: many; V: TRBV20-1; D: .; DNA: TGCAGTGCTAGAGGCGCGGGAGGGCATAGCAATCAGCCCCAGCATTTT; CDR3: CSARGAGGHSNQPQHF
J: TRBJ2-5; size: many; V: TRBV7-2; D: .; DNA: TGTGCCAGCAGCTTAGACGCAGGGGTAGGCCAGTACTTC; CDR3: CASSLDAGVGQYF